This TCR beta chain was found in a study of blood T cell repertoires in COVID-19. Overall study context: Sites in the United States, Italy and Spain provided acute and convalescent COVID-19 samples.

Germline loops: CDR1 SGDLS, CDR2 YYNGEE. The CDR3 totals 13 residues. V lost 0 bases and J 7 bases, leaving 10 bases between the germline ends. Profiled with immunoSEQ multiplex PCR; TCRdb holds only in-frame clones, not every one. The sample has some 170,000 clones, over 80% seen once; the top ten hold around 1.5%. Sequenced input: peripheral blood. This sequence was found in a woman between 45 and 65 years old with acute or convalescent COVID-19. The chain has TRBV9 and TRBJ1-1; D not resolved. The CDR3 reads CASSVVPGNEAFF. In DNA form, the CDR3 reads TGTGCCAGCAGCGTAGTCCCCGGGAATGAAGCTTTCTTT.